In its sample, the clone carrying this T cell receptor beta chain is medium-sized (0.01 to 0.1%). Antigen specificity is unknown. These data originate in a study of spatial heterogeneity in lung cancer. Study at large: Detected beta-chain sequences consistently exceeded alpha-chain sequences. Study-wide points: Tumor mutation counts were tracked by expanded intratumoral alpha and beta TCR counts.

As for time point: sample taken at primary tumor resection. Unsorted whole RNA from tumor, nontumor lung or frozen PBMC underwent sequencing. TCRdb re-called the 5' RACE reads through MiXCR, storing one row per CDR3 protein. The repertoire includes thousands of distinct CDR3 sequences, about 7% of them detected once, and roughly 10% sits in the top ten. Germline-derived CDR1 and CDR2 are MNHEY and SMNVEV (reference sequence). The CDR3 runs 16 residues. V was shortened by 0 bases and J by 8 bases, with 18 bases between the two germline ends. V usage is TRBV27 and J usage is TRBJ2-3; no firm D call. The origin of this receptor is a female donor with early-stage non-small cell lung cancer. The input for sequencing was lung tumor tissue, taken at surgery. The chain's CDR3 is CASSLSIPPRVATQYF. The DNA for the CDR3 is TGTGCCAGCAGTTTATCGATCCCCCCCCGAGTCGCTACGCAGTATTTT.